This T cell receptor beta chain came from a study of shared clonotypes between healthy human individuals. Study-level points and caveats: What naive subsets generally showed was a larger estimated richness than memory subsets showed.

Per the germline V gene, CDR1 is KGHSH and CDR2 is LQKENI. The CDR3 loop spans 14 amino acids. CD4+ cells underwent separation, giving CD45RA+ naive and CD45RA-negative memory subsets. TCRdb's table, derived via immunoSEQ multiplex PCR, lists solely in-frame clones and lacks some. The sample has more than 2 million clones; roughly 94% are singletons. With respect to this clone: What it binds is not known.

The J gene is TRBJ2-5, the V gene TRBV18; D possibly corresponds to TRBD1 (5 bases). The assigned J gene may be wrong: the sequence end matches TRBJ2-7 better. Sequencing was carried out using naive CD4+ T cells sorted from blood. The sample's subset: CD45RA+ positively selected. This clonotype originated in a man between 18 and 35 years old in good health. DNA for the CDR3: TGTGCCAGCTCACGGCCGACAGAGTCCTACGAGCAGTACTTC. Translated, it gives CASSRPTESYEQYF.